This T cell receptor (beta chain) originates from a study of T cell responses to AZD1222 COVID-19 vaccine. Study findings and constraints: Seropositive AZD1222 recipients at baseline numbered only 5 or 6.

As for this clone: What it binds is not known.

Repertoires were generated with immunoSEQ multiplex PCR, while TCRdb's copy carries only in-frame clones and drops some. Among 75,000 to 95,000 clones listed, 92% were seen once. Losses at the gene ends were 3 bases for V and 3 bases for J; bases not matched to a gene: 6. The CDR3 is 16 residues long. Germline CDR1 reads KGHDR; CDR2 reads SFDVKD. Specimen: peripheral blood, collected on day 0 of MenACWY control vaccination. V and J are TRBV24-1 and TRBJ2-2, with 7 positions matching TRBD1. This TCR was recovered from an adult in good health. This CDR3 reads CATSDRQGYDTGELFF. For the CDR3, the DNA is TGTGCCACCAGTGATCGACAGGGCTATGACACCGGGGAGCTGTTTTTT.